A single sample gave rise to the 30 T cell receptor beta chains below, sequenced in a study of identical twins. TCRdb passed the 5' RACE reads through MiXCR, listing each CDR3 protein once. The repertoire has roughly 190,000 distinct CDR3 sequences, about a sixth of them found once; the top ten carry 35% to 50%. The same data also went into a second study, on T cells expressing NK-cell markers.

Sequences were obtained from CD8+ T cells sorted from blood. Receptors were obtained from a woman under 30 in good health.

On this clonotype itself: At one end, the junction sequence differs from germline, possibly due to a read error. This chain uses TRBV7-7 with TRBJ2-2, with no clear D. The germline V gene has CDR1 SSHAT and CDR2 FNYEAQ (reference sequence). The CDR3 sequence is 14 residues long. CDR3 amino acids: CASSFFLEAGELFF. In DNA form, the CDR3 reads TGTGCTAGCAGCTTTTTTCTTGAGGCCGGGGAGCTGTTTTTT.

The chain combines TRBV7-9 with TRBJ2-5; TRBD1 agrees at 9 bases. This CDR3 spans 14 amino acids. CDR1 and CDR2 (germline): SEHNR, FQNEAQ (reference sequence). The V segment lost 2 bases and the J segment 5 bases; nucleotides outside the gene matches: 3. CDR3 in amino acids: CASSLTGGEETQYF. CDR3 bases: TGTGCCAGCAGCTTAACAGGGGGCGAGGAGACCCAGTACTTC.

The V gene is TRBV5-6, the J gene TRBJ2-5; no definite D call. V shed 4 bases and J shed 5 bases, with 12 bases lying between them. The CDR3 extends over 13 amino acids. Germline V gene data show CDR1 as SGHDT and CDR2 as YYEEEE. As DNA, the CDR3 is TGTGCCAGCAGCCAACCGGGTTGGGAGACCCAGTACTTC. The encoded protein is CASSQPGWETQYF.

This clonotype turned up a few times. This chain joins TRBV18 and TRBJ1-1; D perhaps matches TRBD1 (5 bases). Per germline, CDR1 KGHSH and CDR2 LQKENI. Trimming took off 4 bases at V and 3 bases at J, with 15 bases between the two ends. The CDR3 is 15 amino acids. CDR3 nucleotide sequence: TGTGCCAGCTCACACCCGAAGGGGAGGGACACTGAAGCTTTCTTT. Its translation: CASSHPKGRDTEAFF.

The sample holds a few counts of this clonotype. The chain combines TRBV4-3 with TRBJ2-1, with TRBD2 identical over 9 bases. Germline values: CDR1 LGHNA, CDR2 YSLEER. The CDR3 has 16 amino acids. After removal of 2 bases from V and 8 bases from J, the junction contained 10 bases not matched to a gene. The CDR3: CASSQSFGLATDEQFF. CDR3 nucleotides: TGCGCCAGCAGCCAATCTTTTGGACTAGCGACCGATGAGCAGTTCTTC.

This clonotype was observed at least ten times. The rearrangement uses TRBV7-8 and TRBJ2-3, with 7 bases identical to TRBD2. After removal of 5 bases from V and 1 base from J, the junction contained 9 bases not matched to a gene. CDR3 size: 16 residues. The germline V gene has CDR1 SGHVS and CDR2 FQNEAQ. CDR3 DNA sequence: TGTGCCAGCAGCCCCTTTTTGGGGGGGGGCACAGATACGCAGTATTTT. Encoded protein: CASSPFLGGGTDTQYF.

This chain joins TRBV24-1 and TRBJ2-3, with D tentatively TRBD1 (6 bases). Between the trimmed V and J ends, which lost 3 bases and 4 bases, there was a span of 19 bases. The CDR3 is 17 amino acids. Germline V CDR1 and CDR2: KGHDR, SFDVKD. DNA of the CDR3: TGTGCCACCAGTGATCCCCTGGACAGACACTCCTCAGATACGCAGTATTTT. It codes for CATSDPLDRHSSDTQYF.

The chain recombines TRBV6-1 with TRBJ2-7, with 11 bases lining up with TRBD1. CDR3 length equals 15 residues. V shed 1 base and J 2 bases; nucleotides not matched to a gene: 1. CDR1 is MNHNS and CDR2 is SASEGT in the germline V gene. The chain's CDR3 is CASSEGTGGPYEQYF. DNA for the CDR3: TGTGCCAGCAGTGAAGGGACAGGGGGCCCCTACGAGCAGTACTTC.

This clonotype turned up a few times. The chain is built from TRBV9 and TRBJ1-1, with TRBD1 as a possible D gene (5 bases). V shed 2 bases and J shed 5 bases, with 10 bases lying between them. The CDR3 contains 13 residues. The V gene's germline CDR1 is SGDLS and CDR2 YYNGEE. The CDR3 DNA reads TGTGCCAGCAGCGTGGCAGGGAGGACTGAAGCTTTCTTT. Amino acids: CASSVAGRTEAFF. Using reference TRBV9 and TRBJ1-1 for the parts outside the CDR3, the full variable domain is DSGVTQTPKHLITATGQRVTLRCSPRSGDLSVYWYQQSLDQGLQFLIQYYNGEERAKGNILERFSAQQFPDLHSELNLSSLELGDSALYFCASSVAGRTEAFFGQGTRLTVV.

The V gene is TRBV2, the J gene TRBJ1-3; D call uncertain. The germline gives CDR1 SNHLY, CDR2 FYNNEI. The CDR3 has 16 amino acids. V lost 0 bases to trimming and J lost 0 bases, with 9 bases between them. CDR3 sequence reads: CASSEATASSGNTIYF. Written as DNA, the CDR3 is TGTGCCAGCAGTGAAGCGACGGCGAGCTCTGGAAACACCATATATTTT.

This clonotype has a handful of counts. CDR3 loop: CASSFGNGYTF. CDR3 sequence (DNA): TGTGCCAGCAGTTTTGGAAATGGCTACACCTTC. V and J are TRBV12-3 or TRBV12-4 and TRBJ1-2; D is undetermined. This CDR3 is built from 11 residues. V was clipped by 3 bases and J by 6 bases, with 5 bases between them.

This clonotype was picked up a small number of times. This rearrangement joins TRBV15 to TRBJ2-7; D may be TRBD1 (6 bases). The V end was cut by 6 bases, the J end by 1 base, with 13 bases between. The germline gives CDR1 LNHNV, CDR2 YYDKDF (reference sequence). The CDR3 is made up of 14 amino acids. In DNA form, the CDR3 reads TGTGCCACCAGTTCAGGGGTGGGATCCTACGAGCAGTACTTC. Translating it yields CATSSGVGSYEQYF.

This clonotype was observed once. The chain employs TRBV7-2 and TRBJ2-5; 7 nucleotides align to TRBD2. Per germline, CDR1 SGHTA and CDR2 FQGNSA. The CDR3 runs 15 residues. J lost 0 bases, V lost 5 bases, and 6 bases had no gene match. The DNA of the CDR3 is TGTGCCAGCAGCCCAACCCTAGCGGACCAAGAGACCCAGTACTTC. Protein: CASSPTLADQETQYF. The entire variable domain, with the rest obtained from reference TRBV7-2 and TRBJ2-5, is as follows: GAGVSQSPSNKVTEKGKDVELRCDPISGHTALYWYRQSLGQGLEFLIYFQGNSAPDKSGLPSDRFSAERTGGSVSTLTIQRTQQEDSAVYLCASSPTLADQETQYFGPGTRLLVL.

This clonotype was counted between two and nine times. The V and J genes are TRBV7-9 and TRBJ2-7; no clear D. This CDR3 has 13 amino acids. CDR1 SEHNR and CDR2 FQNEAQ come from the germline V gene (reference sequence). V shed 7 bases and J shed 0 bases, with 10 bases lying between them. In nucleotides, the CDR3 is TGTGCCAGCACCTCGGCTATCTCCTACGAGCAGTACTTC. Translating it yields CASTSAISYEQYF.

CDR3 sequence: CASSKAPATQYF. The CDR3 bases are TGTGCCAGCAGTAAAGCTCCAGCTACGCAGTATTTT. This chain links TRBV27 with TRBJ2-3; D is undetermined. This CDR3 has 12 amino acids. Germline loops: CDR1 MNHEY, CDR2 SMNVEV (reference sequence). V dropped 5 bases and J dropped 8 bases, with 11 bases sitting between them.

Only a few counts were recorded for this clonotype. The chain employs TRBV20-1 and TRBJ2-3; 7 nucleotides align to TRBD1. CDR1 and CDR2 (germline): DFQATT, SNEGSKA (reference sequence). Germline trimming cut 3 bases from V and 13 bases from J; bases unmatched to any gene: 4. CDR3 size: 10 residues. The CDR3 reads CSARAGQEYF. The DNA of the CDR3 is TGCAGTGCTAGGGCAGGACAGGAGTATTTT.

The chain is built from TRBV11-2 and TRBJ1-2; D possibly corresponds to TRBD1 (6 bases). V was shortened by 5 bases and J by 4 bases, with 17 bases between the two germline ends. The CDR3 is made up of 15 amino acids. Germline values: CDR1 SGHAT, CDR2 FQNNGV. CDR3 coding DNA: TGTGCCAGCAGCCCCTATACAGGGCGAAGCTATGGCTACACCTTC. Encoded protein: CASSPYTGRSYGYTF. Complete variable domain (other parts from reference TRBV11-2 and TRBJ1-2): EAGVAQSPRYKIIEKRQSVAFWCNPISGHATLYWYQQILGQGPKLLIQFQNNGVVDDSQLPKDRFSAERLKGVDSTLKIQPAKLEDSAVYLCASSPYTGRSYGYTFGSGTRLTVV.

This sequence joins TRBV20-1 and TRBJ1-4, with D tentatively TRBD1 (5 bases). Germline V gene data show CDR1 as DFQATT and CDR2 as SNEGSKA (reference sequence). This CDR3 has 13 amino acids. Trimming removed 6 bases at V and 2 bases at J, with 10 bases between. The chain's CDR3 is CSATRVTNEKLFF. The DNA for the CDR3 is TGCAGTGCCACCAGGGTCACTAATGAAAAACTGTTTTTT.

The V call is TRBV6-6, the J call TRBJ1-5, with D possibly TRBD1 on 5 matching bases. The CDR3 is 13 amino acids. Germline loops: CDR1 MNHNY, CDR2 SVGAGI (reference sequence). Trimming stripped 2 bases from V and 6 bases from J, with 8 bases between. The CDR3 reads CASSYEGTQPQHF. In nucleotides, the CDR3 is TGTGCCAGCAGTTACGAGGGGACTCAGCCCCAGCATTTT.

The table lists this clonotype with a few counts. The CDR3 sequence: CASSSLGGGSDSPCTDTQYF. The CDR3 bases are TGTGCCAGCAGTTCGCTGGGGGGCGGAAGTGATTCCCCCTGCACAGATACGCAGTATTTT. V usage is TRBV12-3 or TRBV12-4 and J usage is TRBJ2-3; D is perhaps TRBD1 or TRBD2 (6 bases each). V lost 4 bases and J lost 1, with 27 bases in between. The CDR3 spans 20 residues.

The chain recombines TRBV20-1 with TRBJ2-5; maybe TRBD1 (5 bases). The germline V gene has CDR1 DFQATT and CDR2 SNEGSKA (reference sequence). The V gene lost 3 bases and the J gene lost 5 bases, with 19 bases spanning the gap. This CDR3 region has 15 residues. Written as DNA, the CDR3 is TGCAGTGCTAGTGAAAGGGGTCTCGCTCGGGAGACCCAGTACTTC. Translated: CSASERGLARETQYF.

The genes are TRBV15 and TRBJ2-7, with D unresolved. This CDR3 region has 12 residues. V lost 1 base and J 5 bases, leaving 6 bases between the germline ends. Germline V gene lookup returns CDR1 LNHNV and CDR2 YYDKDF (reference sequence). CDR3 sequence: CATSRGGNEQYF. CDR3 nucleotide sequence: TGTGCCACCAGCAGAGGGGGAAACGAGCAGTACTTC.

This clonotype was picked up a small number of times. The rearrangement links TRBV25-1 to TRBJ1-4, with D maybe TRBD1 (5 bases). The V end lost 5 bases, the J end lost 9 bases, and 10 bases lay between the germline ends. Germline CDR1 MGHDK, CDR2 SYGVNS. This CDR3 contains 12 residues. CDR3 nucleotide sequence: TGTGCCAGCAGTAGCGGGGGGAAAAAACTGTTTTTT. This gives the protein CASSSGGKKLFF.

In its sample, this clonotype was seen a few times. CDR3 sequence (DNA): TGTGCCAGCAGCCAAATAGCGGGAGAGGGACCTGGGGCCAACGTCCTGACTTTC. Translation gives CASSQIAGEGPGANVLTF. The rearrangement joins TRBV3-1 to TRBJ2-6, with 9 bases that match TRBD2. Germline values: CDR1 LGHDT, CDR2 YNNKEL (reference sequence). CDR3 length: 18 residues. Trimming took 2 bases from V and 2 from J; bases not matched to a gene: 7. Based on the CDR3 plus reference TRBV3-1 and TRBJ2-6, the full variable domain is DTAVSQTPKYLVTQMGNDKSIKCEQNLGHDTMYWYKQDSKKFLKIMFSYNNKELIINETVPNRFSPKSPDKAHLNLHINSLELGDSAVYFCASSQIAGEGPGANVLTFGAGSRLTVL.

In its sample, this clonotype was seen many times. The chain combines TRBV12-3 or TRBV12-4 with TRBJ1-2; D not resolved. The length of the CDR3 is 13 residues. The V gene lost 3 bases and the J gene lost 6 bases, with 11 bases spanning the gap. CDR3 DNA: TGTGCCAGCAGTTTTCAGGTTTTTGATGGCTACACCTTC. It codes for CASSFQVFDGYTF.

This clonotype was recorded a few times. The V and J genes are TRBV29-1 and TRBJ2-7, with 9 positions matching TRBD2. Germline trimming cut 4 bases from V and 7 bases from J; bases unmatched to any gene: 8. The CDR3 covers 13 residues. Germline lookup yields CDR1 SQVTM and CDR2 ANQGSEA. The CDR3 is CSVVDSGSMEQYF. The CDR3 nucleotides read TGCAGCGTTGTTGATAGCGGGAGTATGGAGCAGTACTTC.

This clonotype was detected a few times. The gene calls are TRBV27 and TRBJ2-1, with a tentative D call TRBD2 (6 bases). The CDR3 spans 15 residues. Trimming cost V 5 bases and J 6 bases, with 17 bases left between them. Germline loops: CDR1 MNHEY, CDR2 SMNVEV (reference sequence). The DNA for the CDR3 is TGTGCCAGCAGTCCCCTCTACGGGGGAGTCAATGAGCAGTTCTTC. Translating gives CASSPLYGGVNEQFF.

The J gene is TRBJ2-1, the V gene TRBV27, with 9 bases aligning to TRBD2. The germline gives CDR1 MNHEY, CDR2 SMNVEV (reference sequence). CDR3 length equals 15 residues. Trimming took 8 bases from V and 10 from J; bases not matched to a gene: 15. Here the CDR3 reads CASGKAGGLLREQFF. The DNA for the CDR3 is TGTGCCAGCGGGAAAGCGGGGGGCCTCTTGAGAGAGCAGTTCTTC.

Regarding this clonotype: A much larger clone lies a single base off, so this may be a read error. This chain links TRBV29-1 with TRBJ2-3; D call uncertain. Germline loops: CDR1 SQVTM, CDR2 ANQGSEA. The CDR3 is 15 amino acids. The V and J ends lost 3 bases and 3 bases respectively, with 16 bases between them. CDR3 in DNA: TGCAGCGTTGATCGGATCTGGGTGAGAACAGATACGCAGTATTTT. Its protein is CSVDRIWVRTDTQYF.

This clonotype was counted only a few times. The chain carries TRBV19 and TRBJ1-5; D unresolved. CDR3 size: 17 residues. Germline V gene lookup returns CDR1 LNHDA and CDR2 SQIVND (reference sequence). V was clipped by 2 bases and J by 3 bases, with 17 bases between them. CDR3 nucleotides: TGTGCCAGTAGTATATCCGGCAGAAGCCCCTACAATCAGCCCCAGCATTTT. Translated, it gives CASSISGRSPYNQPQHF.